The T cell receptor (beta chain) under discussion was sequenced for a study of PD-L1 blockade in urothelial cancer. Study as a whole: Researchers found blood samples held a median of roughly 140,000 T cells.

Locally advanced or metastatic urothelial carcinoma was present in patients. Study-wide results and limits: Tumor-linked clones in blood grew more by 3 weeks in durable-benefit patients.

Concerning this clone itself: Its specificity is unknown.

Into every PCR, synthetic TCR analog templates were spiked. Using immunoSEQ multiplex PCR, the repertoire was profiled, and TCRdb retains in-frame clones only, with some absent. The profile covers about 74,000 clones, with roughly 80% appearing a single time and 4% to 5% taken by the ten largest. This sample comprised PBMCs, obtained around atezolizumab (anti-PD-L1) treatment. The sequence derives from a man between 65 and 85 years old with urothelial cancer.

CDR3 loop: CASSYSRWNTEAFF. The CDR3 DNA follows: TGTGCCAGCAGTTACTCGAGGTGGAACACTGAAGCTTTCTTT. The V and J genes are TRBV6-5 and TRBJ1-1; D unclear. The CDR3 is 14 residues long. V dropped 0 bases and J dropped 1 base, with 6 bases sitting between them. Germline V gene data show CDR1 as MNHEY and CDR2 as SVGAGI.